Listed below are T cell receptor beta chains from one sample, sequenced in a study of shared clonotypes between healthy human individuals. The method was immunoSEQ multiplex PCR; TCRdb's version includes in-frame clones alone and lacks a portion of them. The table lists fewer than 600,000 clones, around 77% of them singletons, with around 11% in the top ten. Sequencing input: PBMCs. The source of these receptors is a woman in her 40s in good health. Some clones in this sample may be carry-over from other donors' samples. Both conserved end residues are part of each CDR3. D genes are given only for firm matches. Clone sizes are given selectively: once, few, many, or a class where the clone is expanded.

TRBV6-5	TRBJ2-1	NA	NA	TGTGCCAGCAGTTACTCGACAAGGGCCTCCTACAATGAGCAGTTCTTC	CASSYSTRASYNEQFF
TRBV7-2	TRBJ1-4	TRBD1	NA	TGTGCCAGCAGCATCAGGACAGGACTTAATGAAAAACTGTTTTTT	CASSIRTGLNEKLFF
TRBV7-2	TRBJ2-7	TRBD2	NA	TGTGCCAGCAGCTTGGGAGGGAGGCAGTCGGACGAGCAGTACTTC	CASSLGGRQSDEQYF
TRBV27	TRBJ2-1	NA	NA	TGTGCCAGCATCGGGACCCCCCCCTTAGGTGAGCAGTTCTTC	CASIGTPPLGEQFF
TRBV9	TRBJ2-3	NA	NA	TGTGCCAGCAGCCACGGTGAGGAGGGCACAGATACGCAGTATTTT	CASSHGEEGTDTQYF
TRBV21-1	TRBJ2-5	NA	NA	TGTGCCAGCAGCAAAGAAGGACTGAGCCAAGAGACCCAGTACTTC	CASSKEGLSQETQYF
TRBV7-8	TRBJ2-2	NA	NA	TGTGCCAGCCCCGGGGACGAGGCCGGGGAGCTGTTTTTT	CASPGDEAGELFF
TRBV7-2	TRBJ2-3	NA	NA	TGTGCCAGCAGCTTTGGTCCCGGGGATACGCAGTATTTT	CASSFGPGDTQYF
TRBV7-9	TRBJ2-5	NA	NA	TGTGCCAGCAGCTTAGGACTAACCCACCTTCAAGAGACCCAGTACTTC	CASSLGLTHLQETQYF
TRBV10-3	TRBJ1-1	TRBD1	NA	TGTGCCACTGGGACAGGGAGTATGAACACTGAAGCTTTCTTT	CATGTGSMNTEAFF
TRBV7-3	TRBJ2-1	TRBD1	NA	TGTGCCAGCAGCTTAACCGGGACAGGGGTGAATGAGCAGTTCTTC	CASSLTGTGVNEQFF
TRBV5-1	TRBJ2-3	NA	NA	TGCGCCAGCAGCCCCGGGCAGAGCACAGATACGCAGTATTTT	CASSPGQSTDTQYF
TRBV5-1	TRBJ1-1	TRBD1	once	TGCGCCAGCAGCATCCCGACAGGGGGATCGGGCACTGAAGCTTTCTTT	CASSIPTGGSGTEAFF
TRBV4-1	TRBJ2-1	NA	NA	TGCGCCAGCAGCCCAGGGGTCGTAAGCTCCTACAATGAGCAGTTCTTC	CASSPGVVSSYNEQFF
TRBV7-3	TRBJ2-2	NA	NA	TGTGCCAGCAGCTTATTGGGGTCGCGGAACACCGGGGAGCTGTTTTTT	CASSLLGSRNTGELFF
TRBV7-3	TRBJ2-1	NA	NA	TGTGCCAGCAGCTTGACCAAATACAATGAGCAGTTCTTC	CASSLTKYNEQFF
TRBV11-2	TRBJ1-1	NA	NA	TGTGCCAGCAGCTTATCAGGGGACACTGAAGCTTTCTTT	CASSLSGDTEAFF
TRBV5-5	TRBJ2-7	TRBD2	once	TGTGCCAGCAGCTTAGGGACTAGCTACTCCTACGAGCAGTACTTC	CASSLGTSYSYEQYF
TRBV7-9	TRBJ2-5	NA	NA	TGTGCCAGCAGCTTGGCAGGGGCGGGGGAGACCCAGTACTTC	CASSLAGAGETQYF
TRBV4-3	TRBJ2-2	TRBD1	NA	TGCGCCAGCAGCCCCAGGGGGTACACCGGGGAGCTGTTTTTT	CASSPRGYTGELFF
TRBV4-2	TRBJ2-7	NA	NA	TGTGCCAGCAGCCAAGACACCATCTACGAGCAGTACTTC	CASSQDTIYEQYF
TRBV15	TRBJ2-7	NA	once	TGTGCCACCAGCAGAGAGCAGGGGCGGGCGCAGTACTTC	CATSREQGRAQYF
TRBV15	TRBJ1-5	NA	few	TGTGCCACCAGCAGAGATCTGGGTCAGCCCCAGCATTTT	CATSRDLGQPQHF
TRBV9	TRBJ2-1	TRBD2	few	TGTGCCAGCAGCAGGACTAGCGGGAGCCACAATGAGCAGTTCTTC	CASSRTSGSHNEQFF
TRBV2	TRBJ1-1	TRBD1	NA	TGTGCCAGCAGTGAAGAACCTCAGGGGGTGGCTGAAGCTTTCTTT	CASSEEPQGVAEAFF
TRBV11-2	TRBJ2-2	NA	many	TGTGCCAGCAGCACACAGGCCGGGGAGCTGTTTTTT	CASSTQAGELFF
TRBV30	TRBJ2-3	NA	many	TGTGCCTGGAGCCTCTTTGAGGCAGATACGCAGTATTTT	CAWSLFEADTQYF
TRBV9	TRBJ2-7	TRBD2	NA	TGTGCCAGCAGCCGGACTAGCGGGGCGTCCTACGAGCAGTACTTC	CASSRTSGASYEQYF
TRBV6-1	TRBJ2-7	NA	NA	TGTGCCAGCATCGGGAGTTCCTTCTACGAGCAGTACTTC	CASIGSSFYEQYF
TRBV7-9	TRBJ2-5	NA	NA	TGTGCCAGCAGCTTCGGTATGAGGACCCAGTACTTC	CASSFGMRTQYF
TRBV28	TRBJ1-1	TRBD1	NA	TGTGCCAGCAGTTTGCGACAGGGGCCAAGAGGGAACACTGAAGCTTTCTTT	CASSLRQGPRGNTEAFF
TRBV30	TRBJ2-3	TRBD2	NA	TGTGCCTGGGCCAAGGGACTAGCGGGAGGGATTCGCACAGATACGCAGTATTTT	CAWAKGLAGGIRTDTQYF
TRBV28	TRBJ1-2	NA	NA	TGTGCCAGCAGCAACGACACGTATGGCTACACCTTC	CASSNDTYGYTF
TRBV19	TRBJ2-7	NA	NA	TGTGCCAGTAGTCCCGGTCAGAACTACGAGCAGTACTTC	CASSPGQNYEQYF
TRBV10-3	TRBJ2-2	NA	NA	TGTGCCATTAGTGAGGGGGACACCGGGGAGCTGTTTTTT	CAISEGDTGELFF
TRBV21-1	TRBJ1-5	NA	NA	TGTGCCAGCAGCAAAGTGGGGGGCTTCCATCAGCCCCAGCATTTT	CASSKVGGFHQPQHF
TRBV28	TRBJ1-5	TRBD1	NA	TGTGCCAGCAGGAGACCTAGACAGGGGTTTAATCAGCCCCAGCATTTT	CASRRPRQGFNQPQHF